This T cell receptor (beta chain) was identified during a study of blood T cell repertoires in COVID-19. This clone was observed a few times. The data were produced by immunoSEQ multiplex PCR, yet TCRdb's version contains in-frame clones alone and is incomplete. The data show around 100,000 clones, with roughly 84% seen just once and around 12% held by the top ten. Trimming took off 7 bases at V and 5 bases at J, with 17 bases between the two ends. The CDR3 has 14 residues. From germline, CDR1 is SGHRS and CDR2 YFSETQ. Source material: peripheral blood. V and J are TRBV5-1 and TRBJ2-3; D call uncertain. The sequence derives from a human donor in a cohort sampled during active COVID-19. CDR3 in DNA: TGCGCCAGCTCAGAGGTGGGTTCTGGAGATACGCAGTATTTT. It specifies CASSEVGSGDTQYF. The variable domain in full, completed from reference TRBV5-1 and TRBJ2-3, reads KAGVTQTPRYLIKTRGQQVTLSCSPISGHRSVSWYQQTPGQGLQFLFEYFSETQRNKGNFPGRFSGRQFSNSRSEMNVSTLELGDSALYLCASSEVGSGDTQYFGPGTRLTVL.